Listed here are 27 T cell receptor beta chains from one sample, sequenced in a study of blood T cell repertoires in COVID-19. Produced via immunoSEQ multiplex PCR; TCRdb's table is partial and in-frame only. The table includes a few hundred thousand clones, around four fifths detected once. Source material: peripheral blood. The source is a man aged 55 to 70 who had recovered from COVID-19.

The chain is built from TRBV6-5 and TRBJ2-7; possibly TRBD1 for D (6 bases). The germline CDR1 and CDR2 sequences are MNHEY and SVGAGI. This CDR3 is 14 amino acids long. Trimming pared 6 bases from V and 2 bases from J, leaving 14 bases between. For the CDR3, the DNA is TGTGCCAGCAGGGGGGACACCGGTCCCTACGAGCAGTACTTC. It codes for CASRGDTGPYEQYF.

Comment on this clone: Other DNA variants within this sample encode the same CDR3. The rearrangement joins TRBV6-5 to TRBJ1-1, with 8 bases fitting TRBD1. J gave up 0 bases and V 2 bases, and 2 bases lay outside the gene matches. Looked up from germline, CDR1 is MNHEY and CDR2 is SVGAGI. CDR3 length: 15 residues. CDR3 sequence reads: CASSYGQGLNTEAFF. CDR3 bases: TGTGCCAGCAGTTACGGACAGGGCCTGAACACTGAAGCTTTCTTT.

This clone was recorded a few times. The V gene is TRBV20-1, the J gene TRBJ2-7; 8 bases line up with TRBD1. Germline trimming cut 5 bases from V and 2 bases from J; bases unmatched to any gene: 11. This CDR3 is built from 15 residues. Germline CDR1 and CDR2: DFQATT and SNEGSKA (reference sequence). For the CDR3, the DNA is TGCAGTGCTCGTGAGACAGGGGTCATTCCCTACGAGCAGTACTTC. Amino acid sequence: CSARETGVIPYEQYF.

The V call is TRBV14, the J call TRBJ2-3; 9 nucleotides line up with TRBD1. Germline V gene sequence: CDR1 SGHDN, CDR2 FVKESK. This CDR3 is built from 15 residues. V lost 4 bases and J lost 3; bases outside the gene matches: 5. CDR3 region: CASSRDRVKTDTQYF. The DNA of the CDR3 is TGTGCCAGCAGCCGGGACAGGGTAAAGACAGATACGCAGTATTTT. The whole variable domain, filled in from reference TRBV14 and TRBJ2-3, reads EAGVTQFPSHSVIEKGQTVTLRCDPISGHDNLYWYRRVMGKEIKFLLHFVKESKQDESGMPNNRFLAERTGGTYSTLKVQPAELEDSGVYFCASSRDRVKTDTQYFGPGTRLTVL.

Only one count was recorded for this clone. The rearrangement uses TRBV5-5 and TRBJ2-3, with 8 bases that match TRBD2. V shed 0 bases, J shed 14 bases, and the junction held 5 bases outside the gene matches. This CDR3 is 12 amino acids long. Germline CDR1 is SGHKS and CDR2 is YYEKEE (reference sequence). CDR3 coding DNA: TGTGCCAGCAGCTTGGTACAGCGGGAGCCGTATTTT. This gives the protein CASSLVQREPYF.

The chain carries TRBV5-1 and TRBJ1-1; TRBD1 is a possible D gene (6 bases). There are 12 residues in the CDR3. With 4 bases removed from V and 6 bases from J, the gap between germline ends came to 10 bases. CDR1 and CDR2 from the germline V gene are SGHRS and YFSETQ. The CDR3 loop reads CASSPTGPEAFF. CDR3 nucleotide sequence: TGCGCCAGCAGCCCGACAGGCCCTGAAGCTTTCTTT.

The chain recombines TRBV30 with TRBJ1-1, with TRBD1 matching 8 bases. This CDR3 comprises 17 residues. Per germline, CDR1 GTSNPN and CDR2 SVGIG (reference sequence). V was clipped by 0 bases and J by 4 bases; unmatched bases: 13. The CDR3 sequence: CAWSVGTGPSLGTEAFF. The CDR3 DNA reads as TGTGCCTGGAGTGTAGGGACAGGACCAAGTTTAGGCACTGAAGCTTTCTTT.

The rearrangement links TRBV7-6 to TRBJ2-2, with D tentatively TRBD2 (6 bases). The V gene lost 4 bases and the J gene lost 1 base, with 10 bases spanning the gap. Germline CDR1 reads SGHVS; CDR2 reads FNYEAQ. This CDR3 comprises 15 residues. DNA for the CDR3: TGTGCCAGCAGCTCGGGACTTGAGAACACCGGGGAGCTGTTTTTT. As protein: CASSSGLENTGELFF.

The rearrangement links TRBV18 to TRBJ2-5; TRBD1 matches at 9 bases. Germline V gene data show CDR1 as KGHSH and CDR2 as LQKENI. The ends lost 6 bases at V and 6 bases at J; junction bases unmatched: 8. The CDR3 is made up of 14 amino acids. CDR3 DNA: TGTGCCAGCTCTCTCGGACAGGGGCGACAGACCCAGTACTTC. Its protein product is CASSLGQGRQTQYF. Full variable domain (outside the CDR3, taken from reference TRBV18 and TRBJ2-5): NAGVMQNPRHLVRRRGQEARLRCSPMKGHSHVYWYRQLPEEGLKFMVYLQKENIIDESGMPKERFSAEFPKEGPSILRIQQVVRGDSAAYFCASSLGQGRQTQYFGPGTRLLVL.

Regarding this clone: The sample holds other DNA sequences that translate to the same CDR3. This rearrangement joins TRBV5-6 to TRBJ2-2; tentatively, D is TRBD2 (5 bases). Trimming cost V 0 bases and J 2 bases, with 8 bases left between them. The CDR3 is 15 amino acids. Per germline, CDR1 SGHDT and CDR2 YYEEEE. The DNA for the CDR3 is TGTGCCAGCAGCTTGGGAGGGAGTAACACCGGGGAGCTGTTTTTT. It encodes CASSLGGSNTGELFF. The full variable domain, completed using reference TRBV5-6 and TRBJ2-2, is DAGVTQSPTHLIKTRGQQVTLRCSPKSGHDTVSWYQQALGQGPQFIFQYYEEEERQRGNFPDRFSGHQFPNYSSELNVNALLLGDSALYLCASSLGGSNTGELFFGEGSRLTVL.

The chain employs TRBV2 and TRBJ2-5, with TRBD1 matching over 8 bases. CDR3 size: 15 residues. Germline loops: CDR1 SNHLY, CDR2 FYNNEI. With 4 bases clipped from V and 5 bases from J, the junction kept 9 bases outside the gene matches. CDR3 residues: CASSGPAGGIETQYF. In DNA form, the CDR3 reads TGTGCCAGCAGTGGCCCGGCAGGGGGCATCGAGACCCAGTACTTC.

The rearrangement uses TRBV11-3 and TRBJ2-5, with 12 bases aligning to TRBD2. The germline gives CDR1 SGHNT, CDR2 YENEEA. The ends lost 5 bases at V and 2 bases at J; junction bases unmatched: 6. The CDR3 is 16 amino acids. The CDR3 is CASSLGTSGSQETQYF. The CDR3 bases are TGTGCCAGCAGCCTTGGGACTAGCGGGTCACAAGAGACCCAGTACTTC.

This clone was observed a single time. The chain recombines TRBV29-1 with TRBJ2-1; TRBD1 agrees at 10 bases. Germline assignment: CDR1 SQVTM and CDR2 ANQGSEA. This CDR3 has 18 residues. The V segment lost 5 bases and the J segment 4 bases; nucleotides outside the gene matches: 17. The CDR3 DNA is TGCAGCGTTTGGCCCTACCCTCGACAGGGGGCGGGATACAATGAGCAGTTCTTC. Translation gives CSVWPYPRQGAGYNEQFF.

The rearrangement links TRBV24-1 to TRBJ2-1, with D possibly being TRBD1 (5 bases). The CDR3 is 16 residues long. CDR1 is KGHDR and CDR2 is SFDVKD in the germline V gene. The V gene lost 7 bases and the J gene lost 9 bases, with 24 bases spanning the gap. CDR3 nucleotides: TGTGCCACCAGCACCCCCCTGGCAGGGCAAAAGGGTGAGCAGTTCTTC. Translating gives CATSTPLAGQKGEQFF.

The J gene is TRBJ2-3, the V gene TRBV2; 15 positions match TRBD2. Germline lookup yields CDR1 SNHLY and CDR2 FYNNEI. Trimming removed 1 base from V and 5 bases from J; junction bases left unmatched: 1. This CDR3 comprises 16 residues. CDR3 sequence reads: CASSEVGLAGGDTQYF. The CDR3 DNA sequence: TGTGCCAGCAGTGAAGTGGGACTAGCGGGGGGAGATACGCAGTATTTT.

The V and J genes are TRBV5-1 and TRBJ2-7, with TRBD1 identical over 8 bases. The CDR3 is 16 residues long. Germline lookup yields CDR1 SGHRS and CDR2 YFSETQ. J lost 7 bases, V lost 3 bases, and 15 bases had no gene match. The CDR3 bases are TGCGCCAGCAGCTCGGAGAGCCTTCAGGGGGCGCGAGAGCAGTACTTC. This translates into CASSSESLQGAREQYF.

The chain carries TRBV5-1 and TRBJ1-6, with D possibly being TRBD1 (5 bases). Germline loops: CDR1 SGHRS, CDR2 YFSETQ. Trimming took 5 bases from V and 7 from J, leaving 16 bases between them. The CDR3 consists of 15 residues. The CDR3 DNA sequence: TGCGCCAGCAGACCCAGGGACGGAGGGAATTCACCCCTCCACTTT. Translating it yields CASRPRDGGNSPLHF.

This chain connects TRBV6-1 to TRBJ1-2; possible D gene TRBD1, 5 bases. The CDR3 spans 14 residues. Germline-derived CDR1 and CDR2 are MNHNS and SASEGT. V was shortened by 2 bases and J by 7 bases, with 14 bases between the two germline ends. CDR3 nucleotides: TGTGCCAGCAGTGAAAGACAGTCCTGGGCTGGCTACACCTTC. It is translated as CASSERQSWAGYTF.

The chain has TRBV7-9 and TRBJ2-1; TRBD2 is a possible D gene (6 bases). V was clipped by 6 bases and J by 1 base, with 16 bases between them. The CDR3 loop spans 16 amino acids. The germline V gene has CDR1 SEHNR and CDR2 FQNEAQ (reference sequence). This CDR3 reads CASRPPGLSSYNEQFF. CDR3 bases: TGTGCCAGCAGACCCCCGGGACTTTCATCCTACAATGAGCAGTTCTTC.

The gene calls are TRBV3-1 (or the pseudogene TRBV3-2) and TRBJ2-1, with TRBD2 matching over 8 bases. Germline V CDR1 and CDR2: LGHDT, YNNKEL (reference sequence). Trimming removed 5 bases from V and 8 bases from J; junction bases left unmatched: 11. There are 15 residues in the CDR3. Here the CDR3 DNA reads TGTGCCAGCAGCAGACTAGCGCGGGTTATCGATGAGCAGTTCTTC. Residues: CASSRLARVIDEQFF.

This rearrangement joins TRBV9 to TRBJ2-1; TRBD2 matches at 12 bases. Trimming cost V 0 bases and J 9 bases; bases outside gene matches: 10. CDR1 and CDR2 from the germline V gene are SGDLS and YYNGEE. The CDR3 extends over 17 amino acids. CDR3 region: CASSVDGTSGGLFEQFF. CDR3 bases: TGTGCCAGCAGCGTAGATGGTACTAGCGGGGGGCTGTTTGAGCAGTTCTTC.

The chain combines TRBV24-1 with TRBJ2-5; the D gene is possibly TRBD1 (6 bases). Germline V lookup: CDR1 KGHDR, CDR2 SFDVKD. The CDR3 is 15 residues long. V was pared by 3 bases and J by 3 bases, with 13 bases between. The CDR3 sequence: CATSDPGQPKETQYF. The CDR3 DNA sequence: TGTGCCACCAGTGATCCAGGACAGCCCAAAGAGACCCAGTACTTC.

The chain links TRBV2 to TRBJ2-3; 8 bases line up with TRBD1. Trimming cost V 5 bases and J 3 bases; bases outside gene matches: 10. The CDR3 sequence is 16 residues long. The germline V gene has CDR1 SNHLY and CDR2 FYNNEI. CDR3 loop: CASSFTGGGRTDTQYF. DNA of the CDR3: TGTGCCAGCAGTTTCACAGGGGGAGGTCGAACAGATACGCAGTATTTT.

This sequence joins TRBV13 and TRBJ2-7; TRBD1 aligns across 9 bases. The V segment lost 1 base and the J segment 2 bases; nucleotides outside the gene matches: 3. This CDR3 is 15 amino acids long. The germline V gene encodes CDR1 PRHDT and CDR2 FYEKMQ (reference sequence). This CDR3 reads CASSLVNRGPYEQYF. DNA of the CDR3: TGTGCCAGCAGCTTAGTCAACAGGGGGCCCTACGAGCAGTACTTC. Together with reference TRBV13 and TRBJ2-7, the CDR3 gives the full variable domain: AAGVIQSPRHLIKEKRETATLKCYPIPRHDTVYWYQQGPGQDPQFLISFYEKMQSDKGSIPDRFSAQQFSDYHSELNMSSLELGDSALYFCASSLVNRGPYEQYFGPGTRLTVT.

This chain connects TRBV12-3 or TRBV12-4 to TRBJ2-7; perhaps TRBD1 as D (6 bases). CDR3 length: 11 amino acids. CDR3 bases: TGTGCGACCCACTCTGGGACAGAGCAGTACTTC. Its translation is CATHSGTEQYF.

The chain joins TRBV11-2 to TRBJ2-2, with D possibly being TRBD2 (5 bases). V dropped 5 bases and J dropped 5 bases, with 9 bases sitting between them. The CDR3 spans 13 residues. Germline lookup yields CDR1 SGHAT and CDR2 FQNNGV. The DNA of the CDR3 is TGTGCCAGCAGCGCAGCGGATACCGGGGAGCTGTTTTTT. Protein product: CASSAADTGELFF.

V and J are TRBV5-6 and TRBJ2-1; D is undetermined. Germline V lookup: CDR1 SGHDT, CDR2 YYEEEE. This CDR3 is 14 amino acids long. The V end was cut by 7 bases, the J end by 12 bases, with 23 bases between. The CDR3 reads CASQGNPQTPRQFF. CDR3 DNA: TGTGCCAGCCAAGGCAATCCCCAGACCCCTAGGCAGTTCTTC.